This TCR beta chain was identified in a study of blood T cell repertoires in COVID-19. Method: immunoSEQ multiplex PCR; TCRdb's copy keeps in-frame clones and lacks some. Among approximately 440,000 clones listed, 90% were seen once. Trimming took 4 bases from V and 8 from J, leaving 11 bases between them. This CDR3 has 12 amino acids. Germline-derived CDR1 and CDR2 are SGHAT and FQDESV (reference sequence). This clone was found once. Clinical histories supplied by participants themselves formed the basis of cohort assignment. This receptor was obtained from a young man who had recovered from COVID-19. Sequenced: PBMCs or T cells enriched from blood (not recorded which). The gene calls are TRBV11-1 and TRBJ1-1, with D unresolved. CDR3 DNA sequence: TGTGCCAGCAGCTCGCGGAGGCCGGAAGCTTTCTTT. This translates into CASSSRRPEAFF.